What follows are 24 T cell receptor beta chains derived from one specimen sequenced in a study of T cells after yellow fever vaccination. TCRdb reanalysed the 5' RACE reads using MiXCR and keeps one entry per CDR3 protein. The sample shows 610,000 or so distinct CDR3 sequences, around an eighth of them seen only once. The source material was PBMCs, sampled on the day of the yellow fever booster vaccination. All receptors come from a man aged 25-45 years who received the YFV17D yellow fever vaccine.

Many counts were recorded for this clonotype. V usage is TRBV11-1 and J usage is TRBJ1-1; unclear D gene. Deletions cut 4 bases from V and 4 bases from J, with 13 bases between. The germline V gene encodes CDR1 SGHAT and CDR2 FQDESV (reference sequence). The CDR3 is made up of 14 amino acids. The CDR3 nucleotides are TGTGCCAGCAGCTCTGGGCGTGTGGTCACTGAAGCTTTCTTT. It specifies CASSSGRVVTEAFF.

This clonotype was detected a few times. The chain carries TRBV3-1 and TRBJ2-3; 10 bases are shared with TRBD2. The CDR3 loop spans 14 amino acids. Germline V gene data show CDR1 as LGHDT and CDR2 as YNNKEL (reference sequence). V lost 4 bases, J lost 7 bases, and 5 bases stayed unmatched. CDR3 in amino acids: CASSPLAGPYTQYF. The CDR3 nucleotides are TGTGCCAGCAGCCCACTAGCGGGACCGTATACGCAGTATTTT.

This clonotype was counted many times. The rearrangement joins TRBV11-2 to TRBJ2-4; D ambiguous. CDR3 length: 11 residues. V was trimmed by 0 bases and J by 6 bases, leaving 0 bases between them. CDR1 SGHAT and CDR2 FQNNGV come from the germline V gene. CDR3 region: CASSLENIQYF. DNA for the CDR3: TGTGCCAGCAGCTTAGAAAACATTCAGTACTTC.

V and J are TRBV19 and TRBJ2-2, with 7 bases aligning to TRBD2. This CDR3 is built from 14 residues. Germline lookup yields CDR1 LNHDA and CDR2 SQIVND (reference sequence). V shed 7 bases, J shed 10 bases, and the junction held 12 bases outside the gene matches. The CDR3 is CASIGGELPVELFF. CDR3 bases: TGTGCCAGTATTGGGGGGGAGTTACCGGTGGAGCTGTTTTTT.

This clonotype occurred many times. J is TRBJ2-7 and V is TRBV7-2, with TRBD2 matching over 8 bases. The length of the CDR3 is 15 residues. CDR1 SGHTA and CDR2 FQGNSA come from the germline V gene. Losses at the gene ends were 1 base for V and 7 bases for J; bases not matched to a gene: 9. The CDR3 here is CASSLDSGNGREQYF. DNA for the CDR3: TGTGCCAGCAGCTTAGATAGCGGGAATGGCCGGGAGCAGTACTTC.

Ten or more counts support this clonotype. The chain recombines TRBV5-1 with TRBJ2-7, with D possibly TRBD1 on 5 matching bases. The CDR3 totals 15 residues. Germline values: CDR1 SGHRS, CDR2 YFSETQ. Trimming shortened V by 0 bases and J by 0 bases, and 10 bases separated the two germline ends. The CDR3 sequence is CASSLGTGPSYEQYF. In DNA form, the CDR3 reads TGCGCCAGCAGCTTGGGAACAGGACCCTCCTACGAGCAGTACTTC.

This clonotype has only a few counts. This sequence joins TRBV11-3 and TRBJ2-7; 7 bases agree with TRBD2. CDR1 and CDR2 (germline): SGHNT, YENEEA. The CDR3 loop spans 14 amino acids. Trimming at V came to 1 base and at J to 4 bases, leaving 4 bases not matched to a gene. The CDR3: CASSLVASGYEQYF. CDR3 nucleotides: TGTGCCAGCAGCTTAGTGGCTAGCGGTTACGAGCAGTACTTC.

The sample holds a few counts of this clonotype. The J gene is TRBJ2-2, the V gene TRBV6-5; D might be TRBD1 (5 bases). Germline CDR1 is MNHEY and CDR2 is SVGAGI. The CDR3 runs to 13 residues. V dropped 0 bases and J dropped 8 bases, with 7 bases sitting between them. The DNA of the CDR3 is TGTGCCAGCAGTTACTCGACAGTTGGGGAGCTGTTTTTT. Residues: CASSYSTVGELFF.

V gene TRBV4-1 combines with J gene TRBJ2-3; weak D call: TRBD2 (6 bases). Trimming pared 0 bases from V and 6 bases from J, leaving 13 bases between. The CDR3 sequence is 15 residues long. Germline loops: CDR1 MGHRA, CDR2 YSYEKL. CDR3 sequence (DNA): TGCGCCAGCAGCCAAGATCGGAGGGAGATGGATACGCAGTATTTT. It is translated as CASSQDRREMDTQYF.

The gene calls are TRBV7-2 and TRBJ2-5; TRBD2 aligns across 9 bases. V shed 5 bases, J shed 5 bases, and the junction held 9 bases outside the gene matches. This CDR3 contains 15 residues. Per germline, CDR1 SGHTA and CDR2 FQGNSA. The CDR3 spells CASSHRGRAWETQYF. The CDR3 region has the DNA TGTGCCAGCAGCCACCGCGGGAGGGCCTGGGAGACCCAGTACTTC.

This clonotype came up a few times. V and J are TRBV20-1 and TRBJ1-2; the D gene is possibly TRBD1 (5 bases). The CDR3 runs 10 residues. V was trimmed by 6 bases and J by 8 bases, leaving 10 bases between them. In germline, CDR1 is DFQATT, CDR2 SNEGSKA (reference sequence). The CDR3 reads CSAAGYGYTF. The CDR3 bases are TGCAGTGCCGCAGGGTACGGCTACACCTTC.

This clonotype was recorded at least ten times. The chain uses TRBV12-3 or TRBV12-4 and TRBJ1-5; D possibly corresponds to TRBD1 (5 bases). The V and J ends lost 7 bases and 4 bases respectively, with 17 bases between them. The CDR3 is 15 residues long. CDR3 bases: TGTGCCAGCAAACTAGATATGGGGGGAAATCAGCCCCAGCATTTT. Translated: CASKLDMGGNQPQHF.

The rearrangement uses TRBV20-1 and TRBJ2-3, with TRBD2 matching over 13 bases. V lost 3 bases and J lost 5; bases outside the gene matches: 5. This CDR3 contains 15 residues. CDR1 DFQATT and CDR2 SNEGSKA come from the germline V gene (reference sequence). Written as DNA, the CDR3 is TGCAGTGCTAGGGGACTAGCGGGATTCCTAGATACGCAGTATTTT. It is translated as CSARGLAGFLDTQYF.

This clonotype came up many times. The chain joins TRBV15 to TRBJ2-7; 11 bases match TRBD1. The CDR3 runs 16 residues. The ends lost 4 bases at V and 6 bases at J; junction bases unmatched: 11. The germline V gene has CDR1 LNHNV and CDR2 YYDKDF (reference sequence). CDR3 residues: CATSTGRRDRGGEQYF. Written as DNA, the CDR3 is TGTGCCACCAGCACTGGCCGCCGGGACAGGGGGGGCGAGCAGTACTTC.

The chain employs TRBV7-9 and TRBJ2-1; a possible D gene is TRBD2 (5 bases). V was pared by 5 bases and J by 7 bases, with 21 bases between. The CDR3 covers 16 residues. Germline V gene sequence: CDR1 SEHNR, CDR2 FQNEAQ (reference sequence). DNA for the CDR3: TGTGCCAGCAGCCCCCCCGGGGTGGGTCCGGGGAATGAGCAGTTCTTC. Protein product: CASSPPGVGPGNEQFF.

As concerns this clonotype: One junction end disagrees with the germline gene, perhaps due to a read error. The chain is built from TRBV20-1 and TRBJ2-2; tentative D call: TRBD2 (6 bases). The CDR3 runs to 16 residues. In germline, CDR1 is DFQATT, CDR2 SNEGSKA (reference sequence). The CDR3 nucleotides read TGCTGTGCTAGAGATCAGGTGGGAGGCGTCACCGGGGAGCTGTTTTTT. Amino acid sequence: CCARDQVGGVTGELFF.

Note on this clonotype: One junction end does not reproduce the germline sequence, and a read error may be involved. The chain links TRBV20-1 to TRBJ2-4; 10 positions agree with TRBD2. The CDR3 consists of 14 residues. Germline V gene data show CDR1 as DFQATT and CDR2 as SNEGSKA (reference sequence). This CDR3 reads CCATTLAGRRIQYF. As DNA, the CDR3 is TGCTGTGCGACCACACTAGCGGGACGACGCATTCAGTACTTC.

This clonotype has at least ten counts. The chain couples TRBV4-3 to TRBJ2-2; the D gene is possibly TRBD1 (5 bases). The germline gives CDR1 LGHNA, CDR2 YSLEER. The CDR3 length is 15 residues. V lost 0 bases and J lost 6, with 11 bases in between. Here the CDR3 reads CASSQEQGFAGELFF. The CDR3 bases are TGCGCCAGCAGCCAAGAGCAGGGCTTTGCCGGGGAGCTGTTTTTT.

The gene calls are TRBV27 and TRBJ1-4; D unresolved. Between the trimmed V and J ends, which lost 3 bases and 7 bases, there was a span of 12 bases. The CDR3 has 14 residues. Germline-derived CDR1 and CDR2 are MNHEY and SMNVEV (reference sequence). The CDR3 region has the DNA TGTGCCAGCAGTTTTGTCGGTGCGGGTGAAAAACTGTTTTTT. Its translation: CASSFVGAGEKLFF.

V is TRBV7-4 and J is TRBJ2-7, with a possible D match to TRBD2 (6 bases). Trimming removed 1 base at V and 1 base at J, with 17 bases between. The CDR3 has 17 amino acids. Germline V gives CDR1 SGHVT, CDR2 SQSDAQ. The CDR3 loop is CASSLVGGLGLSYEQYF. CDR3 nucleotide sequence: TGTGCCAGCAGCTTAGTGGGGGGTTTGGGACTGTCCTACGAGCAGTACTTC.

The J gene is TRBJ2-5, the V gene TRBV7-2; D call uncertain. V gave up 1 base and J gave up 2 bases, with 8 bases separating them. Germline values: CDR1 SGHTA, CDR2 FQGNSA. The CDR3 runs to 14 residues. CDR3 amino acids: CASSLVHSQETQYF. The CDR3 nucleotides are TGTGCCAGCAGCTTAGTCCACTCACAAGAGACCCAGTACTTC. Variable domain in full (rest from reference TRBV7-2 and TRBJ2-5): GAGVSQSPSNKVTEKGKDVELRCDPISGHTALYWYRQSLGQGLEFLIYFQGNSAPDKSGLPSDRFSAERTGGSVSTLTIQRTQQEDSAVYLCASSLVHSQETQYFGPGTRLLVL.

The chain employs TRBV18 and TRBJ2-1, with TRBD2 identical over 9 bases. The CDR3 has 16 amino acids. V trimming: 0 bases; J trimming: 6 bases; junction bases outside the gene matches: 6. In germline, CDR1 is KGHSH, CDR2 LQKENI. CDR3 region: CASSPPNSGRVNEQFF. As DNA, the CDR3 is TGTGCCAGCTCACCACCGAATAGCGGGAGAGTCAATGAGCAGTTCTTC.

This clonotype was detected ten times or more. The chain links TRBV3-1 to TRBJ2-1; 14 bases match TRBD2. The CDR3 contains 14 residues. The junction had 4 bases not matched to a gene; V was cut back by 6 bases and J by 9 bases. Germline loops: CDR1 LGHDT, CDR2 YNNKEL (reference sequence). Here the CDR3 DNA reads TGTGCCAGCAGTCGACTAGCGGGAGGGGGTGAGCAGTTCTTC. It yields the protein CASSRLAGGGEQFF.

This clonotype was counted many times. The CDR3, as DNA: TGTGCCAGCACCGGGGCCAAAAACATTCAGTACTTC. Translated: CASTGAKNIQYF. The chain employs TRBV5-5 and TRBJ2-4; no clear D gene. The V and J ends lost 6 bases and 1 base respectively, with 5 bases between them. Germline V gene lookup returns CDR1 SGHKS and CDR2 YYEKEE (reference sequence). The CDR3 covers 12 residues.